These 9 T cell receptor beta chains came from one sample sequenced in a study of fetal regulatory T cell absence and autoimmunity. Here immunoSEQ multiplex PCR was the method, and the copy in TCRdb shows in-frame clones only, minus some. The data show 95,000 or so clones, less than 80% seen once. Sequenced material: pancreas tissue. Source of these receptors: a male donor with IPEX syndrome.

The chain uses TRBV25-1 and TRBJ2-1; no reliable D call. The CDR3 contains 18 residues. The ends were cut back, 6 bases at V and 0 bases at J, with 21 bases in the middle. Looked up from germline, CDR1 is MGHDK and CDR2 is SYGVNS. For the CDR3, the DNA is TGTGCCAGCAGGGGCGTGATCAAGGGCGAAGGCTCCTACAATGAGCAGTTCTTC. This codes for CASRGVIKGEGSYNEQFF.

This chain uses TRBV11-2 with TRBJ2-1, with a possible D match to TRBD1 (6 bases). From germline, CDR1 is SGHAT and CDR2 FQNNGV. Trimming cost V 6 bases and J 0 bases, with 15 bases left between them. This CDR3 is 16 amino acids long. As DNA, the CDR3 is TGTGCCAGCAGATCCGCTAGGGGGAGCTCCTACAATGAGCAGTTCTTC. It translates to CASRSARGSSYNEQFF.

J is TRBJ2-2 and V is TRBV2; 8 bases agree with TRBD2. The germline CDR1 and CDR2 sequences are SNHLY and FYNNEI. Trimming removed 0 bases from V and 3 bases from J; junction bases left unmatched: 6. The CDR3 runs 17 residues. The CDR3 protein is CASSEASDGRDTGELFF. In DNA form, the CDR3 reads TGTGCCAGCAGTGAAGCCTCCGACGGGAGGGACACCGGGGAGCTGTTTTTT.

The chain links TRBV4-3 to TRBJ2-5, with 7 positions matching TRBD1. The CDR3 spans 13 residues. After removal of 4 bases from V and 4 bases from J, the junction contained 3 bases not matched to a gene. Looked up from germline, CDR1 is LGHNA and CDR2 is YSLEER. This chain's CDR3 is CASSLRTGETQYF. The DNA for the CDR3 is TGCGCCAGCAGCCTGCGGACAGGAGAGACCCAGTACTTC.

J is TRBJ1-1 and V is TRBV18; D gene ambiguous. The CDR3 is 15 residues long. Trimming cost V 2 bases and J 0 bases, with 10 bases left between them. In germline, CDR1 is KGHSH, CDR2 LQKENI. CDR3 sequence reads: CASSPIGLVNTEAFF. In DNA form, the CDR3 reads TGTGCCAGCTCACCAATCGGGTTGGTGAACACTGAAGCTTTCTTT. The full variable domain, rest sourced from reference TRBV18 and TRBJ1-1, is NAGVMQNPRHLVRRRGQEARLRCSPMKGHSHVYWYRQLPEEGLKFMVYLQKENIIDESGMPKERFSAEFPKEGPSILRIQQVVRGDSAAYFCASSPIGLVNTEAFFGQGTRLTVV.

The chain is built from TRBV9 and TRBJ2-3, with no clear D. Germline CDR1 and CDR2: SGDLS and YYNGEE. CDR3 length equals 14 residues. The V end was cut by 1 base, the J end by 2 bases, with 8 bases between. CDR3 in DNA: TGTGCCAGCAGCGTATCTAGACACACAGATACGCAGTATTTT. Its protein is CASSVSRHTDTQYF.

The V and J genes are TRBV30 and TRBJ2-7, with 8 bases matching TRBD1. CDR3 size: 14 residues. The V gene's germline CDR1 is GTSNPN and CDR2 SVGIG (reference sequence). V gave up 6 bases and J gave up 1 base; unmatched junction bases: 8. As DNA, the CDR3 is TGTGCCTGTAACGTCCGGACAGGGTCCTACGAGCAGTACTTC. It translates to CACNVRTGSYEQYF. The whole variable domain, remainder taken from reference TRBV30 and TRBJ2-7, is SQTIHQWPATLVQPVGSPLSLECTVEGTSNPNLYWYRQAAGRGLQLLFYSVGIGQISSEVPQNLSASRPQDRQFILSSKKLLLSDSGFYLCACNVRTGSYEQYFGPGTRLTVT.

The rearrangement uses TRBV27 and TRBJ1-5; 9 nucleotides align to TRBD1. Germline V gene sequence: CDR1 MNHEY, CDR2 SMNVEV (reference sequence). The V and J ends lost 4 bases and 1 base, in that order; junction bases with no gene match: 2. The CDR3 contains 15 residues. Written as DNA, the CDR3 is TGTGCCAGCAGTTCGGACAGGGGAAGCAATCAGCCCCAGCATTTT. It translates to CASSSDRGSNQPQHF.

The rearrangement joins TRBV2 to TRBJ1-5, with TRBD1 as a possible D gene (6 bases). Trimming pared 8 bases from V and 6 bases from J, leaving 17 bases between. This CDR3 has 14 residues. Germline CDR1 and CDR2: SNHLY and FYNNEI. The CDR3 is CASSPRGGVQPQHF. CDR3 nucleotide sequence: TGTGCCAGCTCCCCCCGGGGGGGCGTTCAGCCCCAGCATTTT.